Many counts were recorded for the clone carrying this T cell receptor (beta chain). The data originate from a study of early T cells in non-severe SARS-CoV-2 infection. Background on the study: With bulk RNA from unsorted whole blood as input, sequencing yielded unpaired chains.

In the library, individual cDNA molecules carried attached unique molecular identifiers. TCRdb re-called the 5' RACE reads with MiXCR, one entry per CDR3 protein. The sample has fewer than 60,000 distinct CDR3 sequences, around a tenth seen once; the top ten hold about 15%. Sequenced sample: whole blood. This receptor was obtained from an adult who was a healthcare worker with PCR-confirmed SARS-CoV-2 infection or an uninfected control (not recorded which).

This CDR3 reads CAWAGLAGYTGELFF. The CDR3 nucleotides are TGTGCCTGGGCCGGACTAGCGGGGTACACCGGGGAGCTGTTTTTT. V and J are TRBV30 and TRBJ2-2; 12 positions match TRBD2. CDR1 and CDR2 (germline): GTSNPN, SVGIG (reference sequence). The CDR3 extends over 15 amino acids. Trimming cost V 5 bases and J 3 bases; bases outside gene matches: 4.